The TCR beta chain under discussion was sequenced for a study of cytomegalovirus exposure and HLA in healthy donors. Trimming shortened V by 0 bases and J by 3 bases, and 5 bases separated the two germline ends. The CDR3 runs to 13 residues. Per the germline V gene, CDR1 is LGHNT and CDR2 is FRNRAP. 13 Jbeta primers and 60 Vbeta primers were used for the PCR. Measured with immunoSEQ multiplex PCR; TCRdb has only the in-frame clones, and not every one. Among roughly 93,000 clones listed, about 74% were seen once. On this clone: The antigen is undetermined.

It was healthy bone marrow donors who served as donors. General observations from the study: Highly shared sequence variants in one cluster were likely a sequencing artifact. Across donors, most TCRs were seen rarely, yet some public ones were widespread.

Material: PBMCs. The gene calls are TRBV12-5 and TRBJ1-2; D ambiguous. The TCR comes from a male donor in good health and CMV-seronegative. The CDR3 here is CASGLVSDYGYTF. The CDR3 DNA reads as TGTGCTAGTGGTTTGGTGTCAGACTATGGCTACACCTTC.